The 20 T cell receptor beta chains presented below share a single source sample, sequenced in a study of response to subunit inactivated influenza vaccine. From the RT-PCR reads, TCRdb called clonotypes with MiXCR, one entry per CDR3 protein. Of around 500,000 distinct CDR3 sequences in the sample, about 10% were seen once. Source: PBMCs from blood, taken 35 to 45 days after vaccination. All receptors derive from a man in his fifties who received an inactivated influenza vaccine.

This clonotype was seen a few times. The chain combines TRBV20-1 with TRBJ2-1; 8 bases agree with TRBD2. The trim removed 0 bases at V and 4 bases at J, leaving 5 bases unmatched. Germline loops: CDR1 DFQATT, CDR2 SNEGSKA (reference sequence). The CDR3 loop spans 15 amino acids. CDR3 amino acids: CSARESGGLYNEQFF. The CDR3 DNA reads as TGCAGTGCTAGAGAGTCGGGAGGGCTGTACAATGAGCAGTTCTTC.

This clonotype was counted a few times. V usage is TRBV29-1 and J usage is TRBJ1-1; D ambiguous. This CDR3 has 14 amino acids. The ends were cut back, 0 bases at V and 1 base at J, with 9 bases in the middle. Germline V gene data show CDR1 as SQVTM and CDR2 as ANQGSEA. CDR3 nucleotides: TGCAGCGTTGAAGACCTCTTTGGGAACACTGAAGCTTTCTTT. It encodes CSVEDLFGNTEAFF. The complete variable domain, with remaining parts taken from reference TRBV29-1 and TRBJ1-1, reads SAVISQKPSRDICQRGTSLTIQCQVDSQVTMMFWYRQQPGQSLTLIATANQGSEATYESGFVIDKFPISRPNLTFSTLTVSNMSPEDSSIYLCSVEDLFGNTEAFFGQGTRLTVV.

As DNA, the CDR3 is TGTGCCAGCAGCTACGAAAGAACCCAGGGATATACTGAAGCTTTCTTT. Translating gives CASSYERTQGYTEAFF. This chain links TRBV27 with TRBJ1-1, with D perhaps matching TRBD1 (5 bases). The CDR3 runs 16 residues. Germline loops: CDR1 MNHEY, CDR2 SMNVEV (reference sequence). Trimming took 6 bases from V and 5 from J, leaving 22 bases between them.

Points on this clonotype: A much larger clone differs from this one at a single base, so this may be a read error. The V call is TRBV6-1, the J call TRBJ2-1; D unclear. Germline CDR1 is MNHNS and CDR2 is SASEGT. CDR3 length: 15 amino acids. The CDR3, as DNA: TGTGCCAGCACCTGGACGGCGAGCTCCTACAATGAGCAGATCTTC. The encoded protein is CASTWTASSYNEQIF.

CDR3 loop: CAWIRAAGYSYEQYF. In DNA, the CDR3 is TGTGCCTGGATCCGGGCCGCAGGGTATTCCTACGAGCAGTACTTC. The chain carries TRBV30 and TRBJ2-7; D may be TRBD1 (5 bases). Between the trimmed V and J ends, which lost 4 bases and 1 base, there was a span of 17 bases. The germline V gene has CDR1 GTSNPN and CDR2 SVGIG (reference sequence). This CDR3 has 15 residues.

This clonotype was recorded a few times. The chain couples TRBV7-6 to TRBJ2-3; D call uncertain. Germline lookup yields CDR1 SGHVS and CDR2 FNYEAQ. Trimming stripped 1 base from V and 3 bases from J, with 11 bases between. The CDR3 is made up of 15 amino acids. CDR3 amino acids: CASSLGGVGTDTQYF. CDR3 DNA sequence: TGTGCCAGCAGCTTAGGTGGGGTTGGGACAGATACGCAGTATTTT. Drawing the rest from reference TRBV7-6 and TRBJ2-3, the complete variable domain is GAGVSQSPRYKVTKRGQDVALRCDPISGHVSLYWYRQALGQGPEFLTYFNYEAQQDKSGLPNDRFSAERPEGSISTLTIQRTEQRDSAMYRCASSLGGVGTDTQYFGPGTRLTVL.

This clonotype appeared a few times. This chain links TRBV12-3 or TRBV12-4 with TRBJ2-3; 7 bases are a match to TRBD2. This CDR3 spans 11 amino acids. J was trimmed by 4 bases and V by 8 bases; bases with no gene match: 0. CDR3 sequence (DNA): TGTGCCAGCGGGGGGGCAGATACGCAGTATTTT. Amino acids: CASGGADTQYF.

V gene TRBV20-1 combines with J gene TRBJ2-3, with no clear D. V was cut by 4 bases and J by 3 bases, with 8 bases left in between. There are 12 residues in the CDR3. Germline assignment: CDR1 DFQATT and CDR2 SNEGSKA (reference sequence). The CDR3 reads CSANIDTDTQYF. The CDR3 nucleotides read TGCAGTGCTAACATCGATACAGATACGCAGTATTTT.

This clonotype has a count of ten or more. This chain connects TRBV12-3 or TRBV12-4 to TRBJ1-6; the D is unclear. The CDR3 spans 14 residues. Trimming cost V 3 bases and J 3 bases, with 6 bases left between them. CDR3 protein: CASSFASYNSPLHF. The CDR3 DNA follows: TGTGCCAGCAGTTTCGCCAGCTATAATTCACCCCTCCACTTT.

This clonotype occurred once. The CDR3 loop is CASSLARDRLSYNEQFF. The CDR3 DNA is TGTGCCAGCAGCTTGGCGCGAGACAGGTTGTCCTACAATGAGCAGTTCTTC. The chain joins TRBV5-4 to TRBJ2-1; maybe TRBD1 (6 bases). The CDR3 extends over 17 amino acids. The V gene's germline CDR1 is SGHNT and CDR2 YYREEE (reference sequence). Trimming stripped 0 bases from V and 1 base from J, with 14 bases between.

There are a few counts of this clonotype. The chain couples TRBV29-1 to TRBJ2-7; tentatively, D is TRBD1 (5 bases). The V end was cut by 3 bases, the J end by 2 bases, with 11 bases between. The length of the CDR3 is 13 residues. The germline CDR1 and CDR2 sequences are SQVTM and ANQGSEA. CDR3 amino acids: CSVDRVGTYEQYF. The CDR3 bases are TGCAGCGTTGACAGGGTGGGAACCTACGAGCAGTACTTC.

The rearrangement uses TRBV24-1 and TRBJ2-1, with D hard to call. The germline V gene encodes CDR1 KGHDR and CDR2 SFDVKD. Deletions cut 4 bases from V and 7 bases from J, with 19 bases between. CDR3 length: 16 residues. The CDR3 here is CATSDPLGSLRNEQFF. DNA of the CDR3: TGTGCCACCAGTGACCCCCTCGGGTCCCTCAGGAATGAGCAGTTCTTC.

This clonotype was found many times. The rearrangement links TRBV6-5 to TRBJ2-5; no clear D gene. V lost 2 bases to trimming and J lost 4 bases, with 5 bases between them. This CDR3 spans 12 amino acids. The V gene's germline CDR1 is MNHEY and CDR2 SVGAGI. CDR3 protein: CASSYGGETQYF. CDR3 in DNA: TGTGCCAGCAGTTACGGCGGAGAGACCCAGTACTTC.

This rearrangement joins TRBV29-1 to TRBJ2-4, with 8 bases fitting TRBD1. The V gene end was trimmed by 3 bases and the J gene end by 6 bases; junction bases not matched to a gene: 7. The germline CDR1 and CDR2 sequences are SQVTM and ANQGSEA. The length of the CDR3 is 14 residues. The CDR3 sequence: CSVDTTGVGNIQYF. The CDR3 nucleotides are TGCAGCGTTGACACGACAGGGGTCGGAAACATTCAGTACTTC.

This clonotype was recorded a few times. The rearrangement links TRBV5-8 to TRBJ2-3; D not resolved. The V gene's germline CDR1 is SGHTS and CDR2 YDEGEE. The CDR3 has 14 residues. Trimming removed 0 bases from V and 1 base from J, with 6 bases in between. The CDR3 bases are TGTGCCAGCAGCTTGGCCCAACGCACAGATACGCAGTATTTT. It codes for CASSLAQRTDTQYF.

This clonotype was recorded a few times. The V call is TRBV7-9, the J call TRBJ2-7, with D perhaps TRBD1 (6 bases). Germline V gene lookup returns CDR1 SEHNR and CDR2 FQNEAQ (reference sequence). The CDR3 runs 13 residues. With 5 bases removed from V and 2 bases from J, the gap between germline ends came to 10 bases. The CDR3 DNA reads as TGTGCCAGCAGCCGGGACAAAGCCTACGAGCAGTACTTC. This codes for CASSRDKAYEQYF.

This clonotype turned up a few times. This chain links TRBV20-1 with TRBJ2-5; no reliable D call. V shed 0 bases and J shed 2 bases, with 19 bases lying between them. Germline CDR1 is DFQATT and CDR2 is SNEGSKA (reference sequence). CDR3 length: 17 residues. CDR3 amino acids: CSAREQGVRWEQETQYF. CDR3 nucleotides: TGCAGTGCTAGAGAGCAAGGAGTTAGGTGGGAACAAGAGACCCAGTACTTC.

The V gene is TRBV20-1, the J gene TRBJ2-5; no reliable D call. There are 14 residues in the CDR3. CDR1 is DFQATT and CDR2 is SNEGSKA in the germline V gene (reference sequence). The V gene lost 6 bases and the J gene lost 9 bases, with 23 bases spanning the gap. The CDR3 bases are TGCAGTGCCCCACGGATCGACATGAGGTGGGCCCAGTACTTC. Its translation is CSAPRIDMRWAQYF.

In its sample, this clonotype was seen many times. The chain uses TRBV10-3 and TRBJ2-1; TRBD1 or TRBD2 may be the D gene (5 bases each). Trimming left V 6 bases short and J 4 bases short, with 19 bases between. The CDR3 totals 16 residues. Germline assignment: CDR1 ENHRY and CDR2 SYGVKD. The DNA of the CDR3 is TGTGCCATCAGAGTCGGTCAGGGCAGGGAGTACAATGAGCAGTTCTTC. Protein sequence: CAIRVGQGREYNEQFF.

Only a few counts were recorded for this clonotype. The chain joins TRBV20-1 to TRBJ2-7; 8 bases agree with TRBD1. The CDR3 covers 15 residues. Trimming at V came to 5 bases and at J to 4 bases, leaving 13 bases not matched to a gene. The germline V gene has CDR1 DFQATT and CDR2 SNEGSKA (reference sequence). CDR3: CSAPTPRGLPYEQYF. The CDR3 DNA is TGCAGTGCTCCAACACCCAGGGGGCTCCCATACGAGCAGTACTTC.